This is a list of T cell receptor beta chains from one sample in a study of T cells in Graves' hyperthyroidism and ophthalmopathy. In TCRdb, the multiplex PCR reads were re-called with MiXCR into one record per CDR3 protein. The sample has 600,000 to 800,000 distinct CDR3 sequences, roughly 32% seen once; the top ten hold around 32%. Material: blood. All receptors derive from a middle-aged woman with Graves' hyperthyroidism. The CDR3 runs from the conserved cysteine through the conserved F or W. A D gene is named only where the DNA matches it firmly. Rows may omit the clone size; those that give it use once, few, many or a size class.

clone_size d_call j_call v_call cdr3_aa cdr3_nt
- - TRBJ2-7 TRBV6-2/TRBV6-3 CASSRQRELNEQYF TGTGCCAGCAGCCGTCAACGGGAGCTAAACGAGCAGTACTTC
few - TRBJ1-2 TRBV12-3/TRBV12-4 CASSSLRMYGYTF TGTGCCAGCAGTTCCCTGCGCATGTATGGCTACACCTTC
- - TRBJ1-2 TRBV29-1 CTPGPARYGYTF TGCACCCCTGGCCCGGCTCGCTATGGCTACACCTTC
- - TRBJ1-2 TRBV10-3 CATASESFKYGYTF TGTGCCACTGCTTCGGAAAGCTTCAAGTATGGCTACACCTTC
many - TRBJ2-6 TRBV19 CASNQGGTGANVLTF TGTGCCAGTAATCAAGGGGGTACTGGGGCCAACGTCCTGACTTTC
many - TRBJ1-1 TRBV10-2 CASSEGRWSGYTEAFF TGCGCCAGCAGTGAGGGCAGGTGGAGTGGGTACACTGAAGCTTTCTTT
- - TRBJ1-1 TRBV2 CATIRQADTEAFF TGTGCCACAATTCGACAGGCAGACACTGAAGCTTTCTTT
few - TRBJ1-2 TRBV19 CASSPPSTGNYGYTF TGTGCCAGCTCACCTCCATCGACAGGAAACTATGGCTACACCTTC
- - TRBJ2-7 TRBV4-1 CASSPSQGYEQYF TGCGCCAGCAGCCCCTCGCAGGGTTACGAGCAGTACTTC
- - TRBJ1-5 TRBV7-2 CASSLVSGWVPQPQHF TGTGCCAGCAGCTTAGTTTCGGGTTGGGTACCTCAGCCCCAGCATTTT
few - TRBJ1-5 TRBV12-3/TRBV12-4 CASSLLRAEPQHF TGTGCCAGCAGTTTATTAAGGGCGGAGCCCCAGCATTTT
- - TRBJ1-6 TRBV6-6 CASSPQKNNSPLHF TGTGCCAGCAGTCCACAGAAAAATAATTCACCCCTCCACTTT
- - TRBJ1-5 TRBV7-9 CASSRVVGNQPQHF TGTGCCAGCAGTAGGGTGGTAGGCAATCAGCCCCAGCATTTT
- TRBD2 TRBJ2-7 TRBV11-2 CASSFGTSGALYEQYF TGTGCCAGCAGCTTCGGGACTAGCGGGGCCTTATACGAGCAGTACTTC
- TRBD1 TRBJ1-6 TRBV5-1 CASSEQGAIHF TGCGCCAGCAGCGAACAGGGGGCGATCCACTTT
few - TRBJ1-6 TRBV7-2 CASTTAMSSYNSPLHF TGTGCCAGCACTACAGCTATGAGCTCCTATAATTCACCCCTCCACTTT
- - TRBJ1-4 TRBV19 CAGGTGQQNEKLFF TGTGCCGGTGGTACCGGCCAGCAGAATGAAAAACTGTTTTTT
few TRBD2 TRBJ2-7 TRBV20-1 CSARESLAGRHEQYF TGCAGTGCTAGGGAATCTCTAGCGGGAAGGCACGAGCAGTACTTC
once - TRBJ2-7 TRBV7-9 CASSSRQNNEQYF TGTGCCAGCAGTTCTAGACAGAACAATGAGCAGTACTTC
few - TRBJ2-7 TRBV2 CASTDDYYEQYF TGTGCCAGCACCGATGACTACTACGAGCAGTACTTC
many TRBD1 TRBJ1-4 TRBV29-1 CSVESDRNEKLFF TGCAGCGTTGAATCGGACAGGAATGAAAAACTGTTTTTT
many TRBD1 TRBJ1-2 TRBV20-1 CSARDRGSNYGYTF TGCAGTGCTAGGGACAGGGGTTCGAACTATGGCTACACCTTC
many TRBD2 TRBJ2-5 TRBV7-2 CASSLVSLAGETQYF TGTGCCAGCAGCTTAGTTTCACTAGCGGGGGAGACCCAGTACTTC